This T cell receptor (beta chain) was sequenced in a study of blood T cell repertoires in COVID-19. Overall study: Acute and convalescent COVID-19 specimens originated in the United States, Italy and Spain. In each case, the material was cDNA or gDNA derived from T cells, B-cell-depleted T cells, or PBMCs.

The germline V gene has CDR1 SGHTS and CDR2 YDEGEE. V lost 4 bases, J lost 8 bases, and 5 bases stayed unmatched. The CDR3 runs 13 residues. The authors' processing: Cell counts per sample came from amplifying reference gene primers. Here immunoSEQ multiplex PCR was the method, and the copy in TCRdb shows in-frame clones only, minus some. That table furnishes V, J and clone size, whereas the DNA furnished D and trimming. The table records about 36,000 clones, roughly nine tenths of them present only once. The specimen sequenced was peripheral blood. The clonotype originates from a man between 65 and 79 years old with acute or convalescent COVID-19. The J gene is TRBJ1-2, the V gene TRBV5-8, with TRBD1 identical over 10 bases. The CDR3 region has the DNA TGTGCCAGCAGCGGGACAGGGGCTCGCGGCTACACCTTC. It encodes CASSGTGARGYTF. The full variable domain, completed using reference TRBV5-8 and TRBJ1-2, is EAGVTQSPTHLIKTRGQQATLRCSPISGHTSVYWYQQALGLGLQFLLWYDEGEERNRGNFPPRFSGRQFPNYSSELNVNALELEDSALYLCASSGTGARGYTFGSGTRLTVV.